This is a list of T cell receptor beta chains from one sample in a study of spatial heterogeneity in lung cancer. TCRdb redid the calling of the 5' RACE reads with MiXCR, one entry per CDR3 protein. The table shows about 3,900 distinct CDR3 sequences, with about 4% occurring only once. Sequences were derived from lung tumor tissue, sampled at surgery. These receptor sequences come from a male donor with early-stage non-small cell lung cancer. Each CDR3 is given with its conserved first and last residue. D genes are given only for firm matches. Size is stated for part of the rows, as once, few or many counts, or as a class when the clone is expanded.

v_gene,abundance,d_gene,j_gene,CDR3nt,CDR3aa
TRBV6-5,many,NA,TRBJ1-2,TGTGCCAGCAGTCCAACTGGGTCAGTAGTATTCTATGGCTACACCTTC,CASSPTGSVVFYGYTF
TRBV12-3/TRBV12-4,many,NA,TRBJ1-5,TGTGCCAGCGGAACTTCCGGGAACGTCGATCAGCCCCAGCATTTT,CASGTSGNVDQPQHF
TRBV24-1,large,NA,TRBJ2-5,TGTGCCACCAGTGATTTGTCCGGGGCCCAAGAGACCCAGTACTTC,CATSDLSGAQETQYF
TRBV10-1,medium-sized,TRBD1,TRBJ2-3,TGCGCCAGCAGCGAACCGGGACAGGGGGCAGATACGCAGTATTTT,CASSEPGQGADTQYF
TRBV5-6,NA,NA,TRBJ2-7,TGTGCCAGCAGCTTAGGTTCGGGGGAGCAGTACTTC,CASSLGSGEQYF
TRBV5-5,medium-sized,NA,TRBJ2-3,TGTGCCAGCAGCAGATACCTTAAGGGTCGTACGACAGATACGCAGTATTTT,CASSRYLKGRTTDTQYF
TRBV29-1,many,NA,TRBJ2-2,TGCAGCGTTAAGAATCCAGGCCTGAACACCGGGGAGCTGTTTTTT,CSVKNPGLNTGELFF
TRBV4-2,medium-sized,NA,TRBJ2-5,TGTGCCAGCAGCCAACAGGTTTCAGAGACCCAGTACTTC,CASSQQVSETQYF
TRBV7-2,medium-sized,TRBD2,TRBJ2-6,TGTGCCAGCAGCTTAGTAGGTGGCAGCGGGAGTTTCTCTGGGGCCAACGTCCTGACTTTC,CASSLVGGSGSFSGANVLTF
TRBV3-1,medium-sized,TRBD1,TRBJ2-7,TGTGCCAGCAGCATCCGACAGGGGGCTTTAGACGAGCAGTACTTC,CASSIRQGALDEQYF
TRBV7-2,many,TRBD2,TRBJ2-3,TGTGCCAGCAGCCCCCTCTCCGGGAGGGGATTCACAGATACGCAGTATTTT,CASSPLSGRGFTDTQYF
TRBV4-2,many,NA,TRBJ2-6,TGTGCCAGCAGCCAATCTTGGCCAGCTGGGGCCAACGTCCTGACTTTC,CASSQSWPAGANVLTF
TRBV5-1,many,NA,TRBJ2-2,TGCGCCAGCAGCTTGAGGTCAGAGGCCGGGGAGCTGTTTTTT,CASSLRSEAGELFF
TRBV12-3/TRBV12-4,large,NA,TRBJ2-1,TGTGCCAGCAGTTTCGGGACCCCTTCCTACAATGAGCAGTTCTTC,CASSFGTPSYNEQFF
TRBV7-3,medium-sized,NA,TRBJ1-5,TGTGCCAGCAGCTTAGCCCGGGGTCAGCCCCAGCATTTT,CASSLARGQPQHF
TRBV12-3/TRBV12-4,many,NA,TRBJ2-1,TGTGCCAGTGGGCGAAGGGGAGGATCTTCGAGTGAGCAGTTCTTC,CASGRRGGSSSEQFF
TRBV20-1,few,NA,TRBJ1-1,TGCAGTGCTAGAGATCTGCGGGCCTTGAACAGTGAAGCTTTCTTT,CSARDLRALNSEAFF
TRBV7-9,many,NA,TRBJ2-4,TGTGCCAGCAGCTTAGGGGGGGCCAAAAACATTCAGTACTTC,CASSLGGAKNIQYF
TRBV5-1,many,NA,TRBJ1-2,TGCGCCAGCAGCTTGTTCGGGGAGCAGGACTATGGCTACACCTTC,CASSLFGEQDYGYTF
TRBV24-1,few,NA,TRBJ2-7,TGTGCCACCAGTGATCCCCGGGACACCACCTACGAGCAGTACTTC,CATSDPRDTTYEQYF
TRBV7-6,NA,NA,TRBJ2-7,TGTGCCAGCAGCTTAGGGAGGCCCGTGACAGTGGATGAGCAGTACTTC,CASSLGRPVTVDEQYF
TRBV20-1,many,NA,TRBJ2-3,TGCAGCCCTAAGGATCCAGGGACAGATACGCAGTATTTT,CSPKDPGTDTQYF
TRBV7-8,many,NA,TRBJ2-5,TGTGCCAGCAGCTTACGAAACGGACTCTCCCAAGAGACCCAGTACTTC,CASSLRNGLSQETQYF
TRBV28,many,TRBD2,TRBJ2-3,TGTGCGGCAGGGGGAACTAGCGGGCGGTTGGCAGATACGCAGTATTTT,CAAGGTSGRLADTQYF
TRBV3-1,many,TRBD1,TRBJ2-1,TGTGCCAGCAGCCCCAACCACGGGACAGGGGAGCAGTTCTTC,CASSPNHGTGEQFF
TRBV18,medium-sized,NA,TRBJ1-5,TGTGCCAGCTCACCCTCCAGATTAGATCAGCCCCAGCATTTT,CASSPSRLDQPQHF
TRBV9,medium-sized,NA,TRBJ2-1,TGTGCCAGCAGCGTAGTAGGGGACTCCTACAATGAGCAGTTCTTC,CASSVVGDSYNEQFF
TRBV4-3,medium-sized,NA,TRBJ2-3,TGCGCCAGCAGCCGATCCGGGAACACAGATACGCAGTATTTT,CASSRSGNTDTQYF
TRBV10-3,medium-sized,NA,TRBJ2-2,TGTGCCATCAGTGAGTTCAACTCCCGAGGAACCGGGGAGCTGTTTTTT,CAISEFNSRGTGELFF
TRBV7-2,many,NA,TRBJ2-1,TGTGCCAGCGGGAACAATGAGCAGTTCTTC,CASGNNEQFF
TRBV20-1,many,NA,TRBJ2-2,TGCAGTGCTACTCTACACCCCGATGGGGAGCTGTTTTTT,CSATLHPDGELFF